The text below deals with one T cell receptor (beta chain). These data are taken from a study of shared clonotypes between healthy human individuals. The assay was carried out at the deep level. Sequenced by immunoSEQ multiplex PCR; TCRdb stores in-frame clones only, minus some. The sample holds some 600,000 clones, 95% to 97% seen once. Naive CD8 cells lacked CD45RO, underwent positive selection for CCR7 and left out terminally differentiated effector memory CD45RA+ cells. Germline CDR1 is PRHDT and CDR2 is FYEKMQ (reference sequence). The CDR3 spans 12 residues. V lost 0 bases, J lost 7 bases, and 7 bases lay in between.

This sequence joins TRBV13 and TRBJ2-7; tentative D call: TRBD2 (6 bases). Sequenced sample: naive CD8+ T cells sorted from blood. The sequence was obtained from a woman in her 30s in good health. CDR3 loop: CASSLGRGEQYF. Written as DNA, the CDR3 is TGTGCCAGCAGCTTAGGTCGGGGGGAGCAGTACTTC.